This is a list of T cell receptor beta chains from one sample in a study of shared clonotypes between healthy human individuals. The method was immunoSEQ multiplex PCR; TCRdb's version includes in-frame clones alone and lacks a portion of them. The repertoire holds roughly 1.4 million clones, with 98% as singletons. The material sequenced was naive CD4+ T cells sorted from blood. Receptors originate from a man aged 30 to 39 in good health. The CDR3 runs from the conserved cysteine through the conserved F or W. The D gene is left open where the match is weak.

j_call v_call d_call cdr3_aa
TRBJ1-4 TRBV18 NA CASSDQHTGEKLFF
TRBJ2-1 TRBV7-9 NA CASSRGHYNEQFF
TRBJ1-2 TRBV7-2 TRBD1 CASSLHEGAGYGYTF
TRBJ2-1 TRBV10-2 TRBD1 CASMVRDRGWAEQFF
TRBJ1-5 TRBV7-2 NA CASSLGRVNQPQHF
TRBJ1-2 TRBV10-3 TRBD1 CAISESRGQGDYYTF
TRBJ1-1 TRBV5-1 NA CASRTGRNTEAFF
TRBJ1-1 TRBV6-4 NA CASSARTGGTEAFF
TRBJ1-3 TRBV6-6 NA CASRTRGSGNTIYF
TRBJ2-7 TRBV29-1 NA CSVSSAYEQYF
TRBJ1-1 TRBV5-1 NA CASSYKTGNTEAFF
TRBJ1-2 TRBV5-1 TRBD1 CASSLETGTGYTF
TRBJ2-1 TRBV7-2 NA CASSSDRFNEQFF
TRBJ1-1 TRBV29-1 NA CSVGGDMRYTEAFF
TRBJ2-2 TRBV9 NA CASSVVGSPNTGELFF
TRBJ2-3 TRBV5-4 TRBD2 CASSLAGLAALTDTQYF
TRBJ2-7 TRBV9 NA CASSVATTGPYEQYF
TRBJ2-3 TRBV18 NA CASSPGAGSDTQYF
TRBJ1-2 TRBV7-9 NA CASSFLMSNYGYTF
TRBJ2-3 TRBV28 TRBD2 CASSLGTTSGSFSDTQYF
TRBJ2-7 TRBV18 TRBD2 CASSPLGASGNSYEQYF
TRBJ2-3 TRBV7-2 NA CASSLVASSPTDTQYF
TRBJ2-2 TRBV28 NA CASSLDPQSASSGELFF
TRBJ2-7 TRBV7-9 TRBD2 CASSLLRGLAEYEQYF
TRBJ1-2 TRBV6-1 NA CASGPDSNYGYTF